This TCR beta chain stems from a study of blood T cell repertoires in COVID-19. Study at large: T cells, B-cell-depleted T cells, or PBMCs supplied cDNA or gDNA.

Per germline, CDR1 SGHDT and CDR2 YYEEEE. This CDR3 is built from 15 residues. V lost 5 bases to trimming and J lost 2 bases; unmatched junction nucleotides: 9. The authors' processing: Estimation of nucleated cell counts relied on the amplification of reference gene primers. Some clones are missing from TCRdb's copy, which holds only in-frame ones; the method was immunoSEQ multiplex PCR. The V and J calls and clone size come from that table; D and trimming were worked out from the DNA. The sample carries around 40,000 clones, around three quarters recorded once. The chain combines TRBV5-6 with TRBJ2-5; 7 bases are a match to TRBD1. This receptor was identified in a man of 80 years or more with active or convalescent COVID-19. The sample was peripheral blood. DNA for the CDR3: TGTGCCAGCAGGCCCAGGGGGTCTGGTCAAGAGACCCAGTACTTC. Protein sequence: CASRPRGSGQETQYF.